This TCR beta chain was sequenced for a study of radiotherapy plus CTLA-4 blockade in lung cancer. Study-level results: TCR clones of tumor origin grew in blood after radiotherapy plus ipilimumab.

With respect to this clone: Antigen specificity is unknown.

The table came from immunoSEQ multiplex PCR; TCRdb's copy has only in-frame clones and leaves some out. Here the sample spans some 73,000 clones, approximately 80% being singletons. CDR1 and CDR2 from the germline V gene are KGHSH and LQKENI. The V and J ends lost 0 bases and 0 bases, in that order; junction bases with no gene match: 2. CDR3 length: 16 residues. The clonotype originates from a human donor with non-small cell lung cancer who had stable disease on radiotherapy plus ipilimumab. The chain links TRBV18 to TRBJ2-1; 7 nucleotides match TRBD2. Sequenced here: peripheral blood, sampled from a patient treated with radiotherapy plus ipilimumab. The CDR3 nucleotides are TGTGCCAGCTCACCACCGTCTAGCGGCTCCTACAATGAGCAGTTCTTC. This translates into CASSPPSSGSYNEQFF.